The T cell receptor (beta chain) under discussion was sequenced for a study of blood T cell repertoires in COVID-19. Study in general: Samples taken during acute and convalescent COVID-19 were collected in the United States, Italy and Spain. Sources were T cells, B-cell-depleted T cells, or PBMCs; the material itself was cDNA or gDNA.

As originally analysed: Cell counts per sample came from amplifying reference gene primers. Clones were read by immunoSEQ multiplex PCR, and TCRdb kept only the in-frame ones, dropping some. The D gene and trimming were derived from the DNA, and the V and J assignments and clone size from that table. The sample consists of roughly 30,000 clones, just over 90% of them appearing once. The CDR3 is 15 residues long. Looked up from germline, CDR1 is SGHTS and CDR2 is YDEGEE. Between the trimmed V and J ends, which lost 0 bases and 5 bases, there was a span of 15 bases. The genes are TRBV5-8 and TRBJ2-7; the D gene is possibly TRBD2 (6 bases). The receptor comes from a man aged 55 to 69 with acute or convalescent COVID-19. The specimen was peripheral blood. CDR3 protein: CASSLGRGLSNEQYF. The DNA of the CDR3 is TGTGCCAGCAGCTTGGGGAGGGGCCTCTCGAACGAGCAGTACTTC. Complete variable domain (other parts from reference TRBV5-8 and TRBJ2-7): EAGVTQSPTHLIKTRGQQATLRCSPISGHTSVYWYQQALGLGLQFLLWYDEGEERNRGNFPPRFSGRQFPNYSSELNVNALELEDSALYLCASSLGRGLSNEQYFGPGTRLTVT.